Listed below are T cell receptor beta chains from one sample, sequenced in a study of blood T cell repertoires in COVID-19. The table came from immunoSEQ multiplex PCR; TCRdb's copy has only in-frame clones and leaves some out. The data show some 95,000 clones, with approximately 90% seen just once and approximately 2.3% held by the top ten. The sequenced material came from peripheral blood. The source is a human donor with active COVID-19. The donor label of this sample is uncertain. The CDR3 runs from the conserved cysteine through the conserved F or W. The D gene is left open where the match is weak. Clone size, where shown, is once, few, many, or a class for clones that have expanded.

J,V,D,size,CDR3,DNA
TRBJ2-3,TRBV29-1,-,-,CSGLQGSDTQYF,TGCAGCGGCCTTCAGGGGTCAGATACGCAGTATTTT
TRBJ2-5,TRBV7-6,TRBD2,-,CASSFRTSGGQETQYF,TGTGCCAGCAGCTTTAGAACTAGCGGGGGGCAAGAGACCCAGTACTTC
TRBJ1-3,TRBV5-1,-,-,CASSLAGGTGNTIYF,TGCGCCAGCAGCTTGGCCGGAGGGACTGGAAACACCATATATTTT
TRBJ1-2,TRBV6-4,TRBD1,-,CASSDGTVRSYTF,TGTGCCAGCAGTGACGGGACAGTTAGGAGCTACACCTTC
TRBJ1-6,TRBV27,-,-,CASTLTGRNSPLHF,TGTGCCAGCACTCTCACAGGGCGGAATTCACCCCTCCACTTT
TRBJ2-5,TRBV28,TRBD1,-,CASRPGTGAQETQYF,TGTGCCAGCAGGCCCGGGACAGGGGCTCAGGAGACCCAGTACTTC
TRBJ2-5,TRBV4-1,-,-,CASSLSGGEPQETQYF,TGCGCCAGCAGCCTGTCTGGCGGGGAGCCCCAAGAGACCCAGTACTTC
TRBJ1-1,TRBV9,TRBD1,once,CASSGGQDLNTEAFF,TGTGCCAGCAGCGGCGGACAGGACTTGAACACTGAAGCTTTCTTT
TRBJ2-3,TRBV7-9,TRBD2,-,CASSRTSGGSDTQYF,TGTGCCAGCAGCCGAACTAGCGGGGGGTCAGATACGCAGTATTTT
TRBJ1-1,TRBV4-2,-,-,CASSQLRSTEAFF,TGTGCCAGCAGCCAATTACGTAGCACTGAAGCTTTCTTT
TRBJ1-1,TRBV10-3,TRBD1,-,CAISVGGSNTEAFF,TGTGCCATCAGTGTAGGGGGCTCGAACACTGAAGCTTTCTTT
TRBJ2-5,TRBV5-4,-,-,CASSPTSEETQYF,TGTGCCAGCAGCCCGACTAGTGAAGAGACCCAGTACTTC
TRBJ1-1,TRBV7-2,-,-,CASSSQPGTEAFF,TGTGCCAGCAGCTCTCAACCGGGAACTGAAGCTTTCTTT
TRBJ2-1,TRBV7-9,-,-,CASSLVTGSTLYNEQFF,TGTGCCAGCAGCTTAGTCACAGGGTCAACCCTTTACAATGAGCAGTTCTTC
TRBJ1-5,TRBV5-4,-,few,CASGRGSNSNQPQHF,TGTGCCAGCGGCAGAGGGTCAAATAGCAATCAGCCCCAGCATTTT
TRBJ1-4,TRBV6-1,TRBD1,few,CASSEVYRTGDKKLFF,TGTGCCAGCAGTGAAGTCTACCGGACAGGGGACAAAAAACTGTTTTTT
TRBJ2-1,TRBV2,TRBD1,few,CASSRTGVNEQFF,TGTGCCAGCAGCCGGACAGGGGTCAATGAGCAGTTCTTC
TRBJ2-7,TRBV5-4,TRBD2,-,CASSFTSGGTREQYF,TGTGCCAGCAGCTTTACTAGCGGGGGCACACGCGAGCAGTACTTC
TRBJ1-1,TRBV6-5,-,-,CASTSTGNTEAFF,TGTGCCAGCACCTCGACAGGGAACACTGAAGCTTTCTTT
TRBJ1-2,TRBV5-1,TRBD1,-,CASSESTGSYGYTF,TGCGCCAGCAGCGAGTCGACAGGGAGTTATGGCTACACCTTC
TRBJ2-1,TRBV10-3,-,-,CAISVERDNEQFF,TGTGCCATCAGTGTGGAGCGGGACAATGAGCAGTTCTTC
TRBJ2-1,TRBV19,TRBD2,-,CASSIRAGEGNEQFF,TGTGCCAGTAGTATTAGAGCGGGGGAAGGGAATGAGCAGTTCTTC
TRBJ1-1,TRBV2,-,-,CASKRLGTEAFF,TGTGCCAGCAAGAGGCTCGGGACTGAAGCTTTCTTT
TRBJ2-1,TRBV15,TRBD2,-,CATSRDSGGGAVSVF,TGTGCCACCAGCAGAGATTCGGGCGGGGGGGCCGTGAGTGTCTTC
TRBJ2-1,TRBV6-6,TRBD2,once,CASSSSGGTNEQFF,TGTGCCAGCAGTTCTAGCGGGGGGACCAATGAGCAGTTCTTC
TRBJ2-7,TRBV7-2,TRBD2,-,CASSLSGAGGLYEQYF,TGTGCCAGCAGCCTCTCCGGAGCGGGGGGACTCTACGAGCAGTACTTC
TRBJ1-2,TRBV5-4,-,-,CASSLNRLRGREYGYTF,TGTGCCAGCAGCTTGAACCGGCTCAGGGGACGAGAATATGGCTACACCTTC
TRBJ2-4,TRBV11-1,TRBD1,-,CASSSGTGTIQYF,TGTGCCAGCAGCTCCGGGACAGGGACCATTCAGTACTTC
TRBJ1-6,TRBV9,-,-,CASSEEGWNSPLHF,TGTGCCAGCAGCGAGGAGGGGTGGAATTCACCCCTCCACTTT
TRBJ2-2,TRBV5-1,TRBD1,-,CASSNPGQGTPGELFF,TGCGCCAGCAGCAACCCCGGACAGGGAACACCGGGGGAGCTGTTTTTT
TRBJ2-7,TRBV11-1,-,-,CASARQDYEQYF,TGTGCCAGTGCAAGGCAGGACTACGAGCAGTACTTC
TRBJ2-7,TRBV6-2/TRBV6-3,-,-,CASSYSPRSISYEQYF,TGTGCCAGCAGTTACTCCCCCCGCAGTATATCCTACGAGCAGTACTTC
TRBJ2-7,TRBV5-1,TRBD1,-,CASSMPGQGAHEQYF,TGCGCCAGCAGCATGCCGGGACAGGGAGCCCACGAGCAGTACTTC
TRBJ2-2,TRBV5-1,-,-,CASSLDREGTGELFF,TGCGCCAGCAGCTTGGACAGGGAGGGGACCGGGGAGCTGTTTTTT
TRBJ1-4,TRBV4-3,TRBD1,few,CASSQDSTGGLEKLFF,TGCGCCAGCAGCCAAGATAGTACAGGGGGGCTCGAAAAACTGTTTTTT
TRBJ2-1,TRBV20-1,-,many,CSATRGNEQFF,TGCAGTGCTACTAGGGGAAATGAGCAGTTCTTC
TRBJ2-7,TRBV6-6,TRBD1,once,CASSLQGARNEQYF,TGTGCCAGCAGTCTACAGGGGGCGCGCAACGAGCAGTACTTC
TRBJ2-1,TRBV6-2/TRBV6-3,-,-,CASSHQAYNEQFF,TGTGCCAGCAGCCACCAGGCCTACAATGAGCAGTTCTTC
TRBJ2-7,TRBV29-1,-,-,CSVERPGGHEQYF,TGCAGCGTTGAAAGACCGGGGGGCCACGAGCAGTACTTC
TRBJ2-3,TRBV5-6,-,-,CASSLQQSGDTQYF,TGTGCCAGCAGCTTGCAACAGAGTGGAGATACGCAGTATTTT
TRBJ2-3,TRBV5-4,TRBD1,-,CASHSRGRGTDTQYF,TGTGCCAGCCACTCCAGGGGGCGCGGCACAGATACGCAGTATTTT